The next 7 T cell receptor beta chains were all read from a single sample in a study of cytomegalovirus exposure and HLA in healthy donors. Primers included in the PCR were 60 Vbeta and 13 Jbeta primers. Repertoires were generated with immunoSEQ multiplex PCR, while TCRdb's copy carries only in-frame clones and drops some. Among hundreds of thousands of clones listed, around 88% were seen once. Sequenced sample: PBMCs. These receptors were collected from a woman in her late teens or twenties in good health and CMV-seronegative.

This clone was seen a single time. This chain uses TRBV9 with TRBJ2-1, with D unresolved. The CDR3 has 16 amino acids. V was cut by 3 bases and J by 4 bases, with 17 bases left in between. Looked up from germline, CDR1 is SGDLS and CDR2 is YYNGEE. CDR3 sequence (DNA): TGTGCCAGCAGCGAGATAAGCTCCCCCCCTTACAATGAGCAGTTCTTC. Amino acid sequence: CASSEISSPPYNEQFF.

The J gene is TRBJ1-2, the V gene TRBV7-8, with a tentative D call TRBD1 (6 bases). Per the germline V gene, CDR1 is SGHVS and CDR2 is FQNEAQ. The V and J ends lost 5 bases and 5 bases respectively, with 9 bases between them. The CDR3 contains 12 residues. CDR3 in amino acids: CASSQTGYGYTF. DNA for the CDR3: TGTGCCAGCAGCCAGACAGGTTATGGCTACACCTTC.

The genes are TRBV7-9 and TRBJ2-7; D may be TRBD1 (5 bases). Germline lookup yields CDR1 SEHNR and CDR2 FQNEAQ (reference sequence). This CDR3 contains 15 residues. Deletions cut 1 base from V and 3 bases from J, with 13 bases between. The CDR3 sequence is CASSLGPGRGYEQYF. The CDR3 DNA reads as TGTGCCAGCAGCTTAGGGCCAGGGCGTGGCTACGAGCAGTACTTC.

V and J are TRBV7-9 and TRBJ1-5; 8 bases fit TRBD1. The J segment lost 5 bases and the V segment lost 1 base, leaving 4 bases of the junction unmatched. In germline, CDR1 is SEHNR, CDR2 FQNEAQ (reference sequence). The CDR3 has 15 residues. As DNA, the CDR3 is TGTGCCAGCAGCTTAGGGACAGGGTCCGATCAGCCCCAGCATTTT. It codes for CASSLGTGSDQPQHF. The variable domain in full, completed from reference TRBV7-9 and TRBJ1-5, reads DTGVSQNPRHKITKRGQNVTFRCDPISEHNRLYWYRQTLGQGPEFLTYFQNEAQLEKSRLLSDRFSAERPKGSFSTLEIQRTEQGDSAMYLCASSLGTGSDQPQHFGDGTRLSIL.

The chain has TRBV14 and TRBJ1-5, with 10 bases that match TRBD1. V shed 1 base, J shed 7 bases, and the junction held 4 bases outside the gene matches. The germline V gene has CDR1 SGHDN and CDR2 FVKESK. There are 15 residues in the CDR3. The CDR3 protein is CASSQAGTGEQPQHF. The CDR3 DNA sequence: TGTGCCAGCAGCCAAGCCGGGACAGGGGAGCAGCCCCAGCATTTT.

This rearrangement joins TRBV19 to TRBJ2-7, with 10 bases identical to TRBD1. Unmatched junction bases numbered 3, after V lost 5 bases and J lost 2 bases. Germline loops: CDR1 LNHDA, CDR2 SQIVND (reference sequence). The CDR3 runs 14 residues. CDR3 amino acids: CASSATGGTYEQYF. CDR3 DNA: TGTGCCAGTAGTGCGACAGGGGGCACCTACGAGCAGTACTTC.

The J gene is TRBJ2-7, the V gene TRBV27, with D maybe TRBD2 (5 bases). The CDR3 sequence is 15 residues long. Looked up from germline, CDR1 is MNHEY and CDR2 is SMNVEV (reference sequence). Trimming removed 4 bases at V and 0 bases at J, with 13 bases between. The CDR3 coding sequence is TGTGCCAGCAGTTCACCGGGAAAAAGCTCCTACGAGCAGTACTTC. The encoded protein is CASSSPGKSSYEQYF.